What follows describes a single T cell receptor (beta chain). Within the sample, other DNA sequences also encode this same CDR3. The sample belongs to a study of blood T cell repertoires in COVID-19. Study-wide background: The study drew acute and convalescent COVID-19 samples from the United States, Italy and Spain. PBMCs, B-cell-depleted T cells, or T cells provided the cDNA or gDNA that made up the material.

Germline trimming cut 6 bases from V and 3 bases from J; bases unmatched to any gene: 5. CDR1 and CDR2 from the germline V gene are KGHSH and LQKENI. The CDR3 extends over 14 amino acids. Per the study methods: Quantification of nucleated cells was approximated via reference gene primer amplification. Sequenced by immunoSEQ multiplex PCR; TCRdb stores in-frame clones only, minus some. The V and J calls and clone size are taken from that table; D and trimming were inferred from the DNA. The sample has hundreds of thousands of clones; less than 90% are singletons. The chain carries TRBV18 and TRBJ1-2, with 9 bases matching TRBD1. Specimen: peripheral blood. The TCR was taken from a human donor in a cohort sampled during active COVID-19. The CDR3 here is CASSRDREDYGYTF. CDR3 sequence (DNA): TGTGCCAGCTCGCGGGACAGGGAGGACTATGGCTACACCTTC.